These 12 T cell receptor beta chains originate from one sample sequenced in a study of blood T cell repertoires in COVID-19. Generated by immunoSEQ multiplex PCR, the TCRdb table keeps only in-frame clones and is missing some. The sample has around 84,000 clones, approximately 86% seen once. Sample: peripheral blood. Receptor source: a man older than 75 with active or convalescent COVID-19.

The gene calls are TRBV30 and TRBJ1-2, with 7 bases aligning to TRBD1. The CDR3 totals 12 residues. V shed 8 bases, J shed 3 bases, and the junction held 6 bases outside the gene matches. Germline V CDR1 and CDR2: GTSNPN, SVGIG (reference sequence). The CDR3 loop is CAPGTEYYGYTF. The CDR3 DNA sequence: TGTGCCCCCGGGACAGAGTACTATGGCTACACCTTC.

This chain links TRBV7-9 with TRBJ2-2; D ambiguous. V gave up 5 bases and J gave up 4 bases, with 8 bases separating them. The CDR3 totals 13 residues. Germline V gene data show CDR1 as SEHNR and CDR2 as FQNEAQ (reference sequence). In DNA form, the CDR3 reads TGTGCCAGCAGCAGTCACTTCACCGGGGAGCTGTTTTTT. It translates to CASSSHFTGELFF.

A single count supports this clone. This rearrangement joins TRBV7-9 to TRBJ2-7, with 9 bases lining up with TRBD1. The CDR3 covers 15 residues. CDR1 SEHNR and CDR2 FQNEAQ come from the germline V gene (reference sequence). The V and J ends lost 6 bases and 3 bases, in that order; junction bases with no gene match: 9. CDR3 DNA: TGTGCCAGCAGTTCCCGACCGGGACAGGGCTACGAGCAGTACGTC. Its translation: CASSSRPGQGYEQYV.

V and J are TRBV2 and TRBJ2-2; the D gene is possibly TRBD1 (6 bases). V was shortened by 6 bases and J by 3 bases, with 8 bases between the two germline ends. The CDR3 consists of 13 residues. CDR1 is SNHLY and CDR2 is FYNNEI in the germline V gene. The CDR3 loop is CASRRQDTGELFF. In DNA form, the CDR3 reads TGTGCCAGCAGAAGACAGGACACCGGGGAGCTGTTTTTT.

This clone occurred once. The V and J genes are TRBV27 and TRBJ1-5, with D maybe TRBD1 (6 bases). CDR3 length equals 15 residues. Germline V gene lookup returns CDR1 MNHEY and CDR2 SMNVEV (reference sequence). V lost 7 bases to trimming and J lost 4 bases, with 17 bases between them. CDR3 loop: CASKVGPQGNQPQHF. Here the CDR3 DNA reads TGTGCCAGCAAGGTAGGACCCCAGGGGAATCAGCCCCAGCATTTT.

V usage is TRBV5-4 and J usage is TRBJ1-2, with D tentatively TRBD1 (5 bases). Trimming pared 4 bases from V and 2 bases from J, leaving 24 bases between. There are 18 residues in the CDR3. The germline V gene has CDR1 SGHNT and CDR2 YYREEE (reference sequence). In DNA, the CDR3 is TGTGCCAGCAGCGAACGACAGAACCTCGCGGGGGGGAACTATGGCTACACCTTC. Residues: CASSERQNLAGGNYGYTF.

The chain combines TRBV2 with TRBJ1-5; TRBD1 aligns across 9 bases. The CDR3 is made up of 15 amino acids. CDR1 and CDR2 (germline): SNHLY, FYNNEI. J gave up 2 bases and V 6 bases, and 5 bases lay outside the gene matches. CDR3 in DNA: TGTGCCAGCAGAAAACAGGGGGCGGGCAATCAGCCCCAGCATTTT. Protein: CASRKQGAGNQPQHF. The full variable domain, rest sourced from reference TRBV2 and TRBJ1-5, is EPEVTQTPSHQVTQMGQEVILRCVPISNHLYFYWYRQILGQKVEFLVSFYNNEISEKSEIFDDQFSVERPDGSNFTLKIRSTKLEDSAMYFCASRKQGAGNQPQHFGDGTRLSIL.

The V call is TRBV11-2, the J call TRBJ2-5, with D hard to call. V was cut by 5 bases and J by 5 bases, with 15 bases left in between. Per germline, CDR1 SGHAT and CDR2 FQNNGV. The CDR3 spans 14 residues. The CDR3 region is CASSPRTIIETQYF. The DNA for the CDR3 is TGTGCCAGCAGCCCCAGAACCATCATCGAGACCCAGTACTTC.

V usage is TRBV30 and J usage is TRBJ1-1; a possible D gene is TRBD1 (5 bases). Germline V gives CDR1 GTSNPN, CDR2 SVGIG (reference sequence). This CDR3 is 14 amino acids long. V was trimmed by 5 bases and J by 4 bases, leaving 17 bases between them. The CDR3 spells CAWQDQGGITEAFF. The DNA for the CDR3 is TGTGCCTGGCAAGATCAGGGTGGTATCACTGAAGCTTTCTTT. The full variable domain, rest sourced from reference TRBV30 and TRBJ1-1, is SQTIHQWPATLVQPVGSPLSLECTVEGTSNPNLYWYRQAAGRGLQLLFYSVGIGQISSEVPQNLSASRPQDRQFILSSKKLLLSDSGFYLCAWQDQGGITEAFFGQGTRLTVV.

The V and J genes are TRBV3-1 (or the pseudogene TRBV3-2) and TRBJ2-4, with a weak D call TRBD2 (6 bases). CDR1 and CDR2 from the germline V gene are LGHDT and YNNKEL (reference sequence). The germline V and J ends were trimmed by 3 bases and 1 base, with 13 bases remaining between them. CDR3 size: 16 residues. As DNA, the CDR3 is TGTGCCAGCAGCCACCTCCGGGGGACGGCCAAAAACATTCAGTACTTC. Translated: CASSHLRGTAKNIQYF.

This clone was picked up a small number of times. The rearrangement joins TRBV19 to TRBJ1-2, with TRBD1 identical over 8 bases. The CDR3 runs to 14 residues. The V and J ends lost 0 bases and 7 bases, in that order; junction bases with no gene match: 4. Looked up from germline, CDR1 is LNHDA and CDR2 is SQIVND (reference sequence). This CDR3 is CASSIEKTGAGYTF. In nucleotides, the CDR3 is TGTGCCAGTAGTATAGAGAAGACAGGGGCTGGCTACACCTTC. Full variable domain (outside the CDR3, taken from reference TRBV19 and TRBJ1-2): DGGITQSPKYLFRKEGQNVTLSCEQNLNHDAMYWYRQDPGQGLRLIYYSQIVNDFQKGDIAEGYSVSREKKESFPLTVTSAQKNPTAFYLCASSIEKTGAGYTFGSGTRLTVV.

The CDR3 spells CASSQGNAGSEAFF. The DNA of the CDR3 is TGTGCCAGCAGCCAAGGAAATGCGGGGTCGGAAGCTTTCTTT. The chain combines TRBV3-1 (or the pseudogene TRBV3-2) with TRBJ1-1; D unclear. V lost 1 base to trimming and J lost 8 bases, with 14 bases between them. This CDR3 contains 14 residues. Germline values: CDR1 LGHDT, CDR2 YNNKEL (reference sequence).